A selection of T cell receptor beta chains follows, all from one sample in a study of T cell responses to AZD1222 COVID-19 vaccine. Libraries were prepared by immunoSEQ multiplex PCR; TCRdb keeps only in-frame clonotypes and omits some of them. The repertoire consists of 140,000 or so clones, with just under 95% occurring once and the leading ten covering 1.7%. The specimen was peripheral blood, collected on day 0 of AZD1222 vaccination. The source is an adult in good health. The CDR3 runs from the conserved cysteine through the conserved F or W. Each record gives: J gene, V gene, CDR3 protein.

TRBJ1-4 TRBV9 CASSPRTGGGEKLFF
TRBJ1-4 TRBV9 CASSVGGGDNEKLFF
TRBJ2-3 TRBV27 CASSLLGGLTDTQYF
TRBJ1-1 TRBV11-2 CASSPGRMNTEAFF
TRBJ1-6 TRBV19 CASSMQGHSPLHF
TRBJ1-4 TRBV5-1 CASSLSIQGWRRKLFF
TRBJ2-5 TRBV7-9 CASSLAIQETQYF
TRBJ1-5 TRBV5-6 CASSLGGGTSRPQHF
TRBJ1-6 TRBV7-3 CASSSSGGRNSPLHF
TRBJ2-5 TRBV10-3 CAISSQGAPQETQYF
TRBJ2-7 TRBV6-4 CANNHRCYEQYF
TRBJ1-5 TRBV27 CASSGTREAQPQHF
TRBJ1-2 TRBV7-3 CASSSYGQGGYTF
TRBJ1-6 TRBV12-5 CASEGGIGGGNSPLHF
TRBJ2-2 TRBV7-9 CASSLQGHTGELFF
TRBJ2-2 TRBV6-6 CASSLLGLAGDWRTGELFF
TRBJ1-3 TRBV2 CASSADWGPGNTIYF
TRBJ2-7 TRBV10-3 CAIRRQGWAYEQYF
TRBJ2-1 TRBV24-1 CATSDPRLAGEQFF
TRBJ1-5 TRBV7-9 CASSLDLAGQPQHF
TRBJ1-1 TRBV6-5 CASSYLGLGDTEAFF
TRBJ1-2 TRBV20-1 CSASLGDGYTF
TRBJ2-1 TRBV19 CASRVAGGNYNEQFF
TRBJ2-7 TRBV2 CASSVDRAYEQYF
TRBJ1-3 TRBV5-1 CASSLGTVGGNTIYF
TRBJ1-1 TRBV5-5 CASTLSRANTEAFF
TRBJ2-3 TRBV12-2 CASRPGGRSHIDTDTQYF
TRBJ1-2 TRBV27 CASSPGGSNYGYTF
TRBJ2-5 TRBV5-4 CASSGEGRETQYF
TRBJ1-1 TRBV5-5 CASSPVGTGGGEAFF
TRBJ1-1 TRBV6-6 CASSGSSNTEAFF
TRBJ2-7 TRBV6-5 CAATLGQGYYEQYF
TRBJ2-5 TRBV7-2 CASSRVSGRGTQYF
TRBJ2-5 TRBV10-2 CASSDPTSWGFGTQYF
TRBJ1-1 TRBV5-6 CASSPDRGWTEAFF
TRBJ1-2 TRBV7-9 CASSLAQGVVYGYTF
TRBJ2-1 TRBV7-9 CASSLQGNEQFF
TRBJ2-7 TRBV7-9 CASSLAGDTYEQYF
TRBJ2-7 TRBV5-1 CASSGRGQGSHEQYF
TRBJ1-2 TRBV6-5 CASSRWAYGYTF
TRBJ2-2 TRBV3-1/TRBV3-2 CASSQTTGRNTGELFF
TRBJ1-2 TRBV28 CASSLGGGGRYGYTF
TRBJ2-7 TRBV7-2 CASSLYGRGTSSYEQYF
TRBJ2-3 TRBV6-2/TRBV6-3 CASSVSGRSTDTQYF
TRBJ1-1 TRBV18 CASSTGVKGWTEAFF
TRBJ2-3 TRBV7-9 CATSVTSTDTQYF
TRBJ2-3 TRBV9 CASSVDLAGTDTQYF
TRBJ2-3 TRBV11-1 CASSLVRGFGADTQYF
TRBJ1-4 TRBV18 CASSLALKGRNEKLFF
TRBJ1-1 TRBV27 CASSPIGDRLEAFF
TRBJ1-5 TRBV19 CASSELRGSYQPQHF